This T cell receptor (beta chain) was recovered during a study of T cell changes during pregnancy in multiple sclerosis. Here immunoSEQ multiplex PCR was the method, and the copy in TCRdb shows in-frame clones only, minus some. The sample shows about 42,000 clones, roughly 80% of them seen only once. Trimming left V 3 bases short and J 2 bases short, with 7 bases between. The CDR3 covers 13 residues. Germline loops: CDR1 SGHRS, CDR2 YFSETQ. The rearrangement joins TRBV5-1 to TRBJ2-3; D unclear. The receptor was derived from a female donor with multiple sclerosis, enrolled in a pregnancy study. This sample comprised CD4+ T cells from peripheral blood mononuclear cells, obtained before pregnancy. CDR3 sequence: CASSSTHTDTQYF. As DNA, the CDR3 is TGCGCCAGCAGCTCGACTCACACAGATACGCAGTATTTT.